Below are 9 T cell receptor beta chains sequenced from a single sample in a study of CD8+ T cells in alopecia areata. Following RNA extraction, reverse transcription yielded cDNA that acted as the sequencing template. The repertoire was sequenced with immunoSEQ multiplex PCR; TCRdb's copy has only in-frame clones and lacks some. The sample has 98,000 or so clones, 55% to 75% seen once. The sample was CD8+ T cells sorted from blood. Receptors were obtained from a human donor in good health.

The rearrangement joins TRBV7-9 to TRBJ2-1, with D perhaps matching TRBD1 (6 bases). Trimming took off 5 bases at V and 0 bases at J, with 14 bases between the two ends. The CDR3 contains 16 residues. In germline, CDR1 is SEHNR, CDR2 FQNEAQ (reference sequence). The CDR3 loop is CASSGGLDVSYNEQFF. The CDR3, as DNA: TGTGCCAGCAGCGGGGGCCTAGACGTCTCCTACAATGAGCAGTTCTTC.

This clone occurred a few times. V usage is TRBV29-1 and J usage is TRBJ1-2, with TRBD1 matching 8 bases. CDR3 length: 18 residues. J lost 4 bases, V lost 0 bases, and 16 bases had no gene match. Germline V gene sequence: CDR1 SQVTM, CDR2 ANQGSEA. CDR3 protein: CSVEDWGQAAPGGYGYTF. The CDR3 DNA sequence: TGCAGCGTTGAAGATTGGGGACAGGCGGCACCGGGTGGCTATGGCTACACCTTC.

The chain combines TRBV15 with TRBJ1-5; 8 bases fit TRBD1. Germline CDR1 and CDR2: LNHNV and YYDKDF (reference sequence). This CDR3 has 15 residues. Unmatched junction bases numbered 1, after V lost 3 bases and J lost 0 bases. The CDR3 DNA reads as TGTGCCACCAGCAGTGACAGGGGTAGCAATCAGCCCCAGCATTTT. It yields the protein CATSSDRGSNQPQHF.

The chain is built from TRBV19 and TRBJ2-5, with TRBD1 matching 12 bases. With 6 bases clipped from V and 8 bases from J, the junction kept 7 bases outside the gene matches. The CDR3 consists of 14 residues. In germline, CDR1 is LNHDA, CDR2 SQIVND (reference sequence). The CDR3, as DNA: TGTGCCAGTAGATCCGGGACAGGGGGCAGTACCCAGTACTTC. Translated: CASRSGTGGSTQYF.

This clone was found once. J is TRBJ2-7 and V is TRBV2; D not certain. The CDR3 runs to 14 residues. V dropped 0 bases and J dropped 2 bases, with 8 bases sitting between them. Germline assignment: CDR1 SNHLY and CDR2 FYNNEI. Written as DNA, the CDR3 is TGTGCCAGCAGTGAAGCGCTTCGGCCCTACGAGCAGTACTTC. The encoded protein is CASSEALRPYEQYF.

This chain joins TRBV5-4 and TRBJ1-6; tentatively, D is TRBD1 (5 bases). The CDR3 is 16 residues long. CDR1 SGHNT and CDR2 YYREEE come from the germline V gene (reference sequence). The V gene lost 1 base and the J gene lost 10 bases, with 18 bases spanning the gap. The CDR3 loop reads CASSLRQGPKGSPLHF. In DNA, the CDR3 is TGTGCCAGCAGCTTGCGCCAGGGCCCTAAAGGGTCACCCCTCCACTTT. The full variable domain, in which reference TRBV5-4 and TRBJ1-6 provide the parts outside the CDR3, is ETGVTQSPTHLIKTRGQQVTLRCSSQSGHNTVSWYQQALGQGPQFIFQYYREEENGRGNFPPRFSGLQFPNYSSELNVNALELDDSALYLCASSLRQGPKGSPLHFGNGTRLTVT.

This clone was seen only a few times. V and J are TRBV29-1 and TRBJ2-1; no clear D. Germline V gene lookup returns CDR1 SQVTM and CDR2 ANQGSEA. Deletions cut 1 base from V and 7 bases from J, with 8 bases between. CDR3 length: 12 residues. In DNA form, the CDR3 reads TGCAGCGTTGAAGGCCGAGGTAATGAGCAGTTCTTC. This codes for CSVEGRGNEQFF.

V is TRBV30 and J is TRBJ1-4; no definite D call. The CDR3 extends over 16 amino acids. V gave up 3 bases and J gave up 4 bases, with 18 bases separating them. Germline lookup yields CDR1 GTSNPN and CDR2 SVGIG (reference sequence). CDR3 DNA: TGTGCCTGGAGCCGAGCAGGCCGACTCCTTAATGAAAAACTGTTTTTT. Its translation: CAWSRAGRLLNEKLFF.

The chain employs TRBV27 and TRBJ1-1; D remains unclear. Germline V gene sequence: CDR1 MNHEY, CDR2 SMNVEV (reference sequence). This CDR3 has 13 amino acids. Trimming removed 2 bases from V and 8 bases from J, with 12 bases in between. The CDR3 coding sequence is TGTGCCAGCAGTTTAACCGGAGTGGCCGAAGCTTTCTTT. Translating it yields CASSLTGVAEAFF.